The 22 T cell receptor beta chains given below trace back to one sample, sequenced in a study of Ad26.COV2.S vaccination and SARS-CoV-2 variants. The sample's treatment: approximately 18 received Ad26.COV2.S at low or high dose, single or two shots; 5 received placebo; per-sample allocation not given. Samples analyzed were those drawn on day 63 after the first vaccine or placebo injection. Using immunoSEQ multiplex PCR, the repertoire was profiled, and TCRdb retains in-frame clones only, with some absent. The table includes some 480,000 clones, around 88% detected once. This sample comprised peripheral blood, obtained in a trial of Ad26.COV2.S vaccine versus placebo. The receptors were gathered from a person aged 18 to 65 who received the Ad26.COV2.S COVID-19 vaccine or a placebo.

This clone showed up just once. The J gene is TRBJ1-2, the V gene TRBV5-5; a weak D match, TRBD1 (6 bases). The V and J ends lost 0 bases and 4 bases respectively, with 13 bases between them. This CDR3 is 15 amino acids long. Per germline, CDR1 SGHKS and CDR2 YYEKEE (reference sequence). CDR3: CASSLAGHGSYGYTF. CDR3 coding DNA: TGTGCCAGCAGCTTGGCGGGACACGGATCCTATGGCTACACCTTC.

V usage is TRBV10-3 and J usage is TRBJ2-7, with D hard to call. This CDR3 has 12 residues. Germline V lookup: CDR1 ENHRY, CDR2 SYGVKD. V lost 3 bases, J lost 3 bases, and 6 bases lay in between. Written as DNA, the CDR3 is TGTGCCATCAGTGAAAGAGGCTACGAGCAGTACTTC. This encodes CAISERGYEQYF.

The gene calls are TRBV7-6 and TRBJ2-1, with 9 bases matching TRBD2. This CDR3 has 14 amino acids. Germline assignment: CDR1 SGHVS and CDR2 FNYEAQ. V gave up 3 bases and J gave up 6 bases; unmatched junction bases: 3. Written as DNA, the CDR3 is TGTGCCAGCAGCTTCCAACTAGCGGGCAATGAGCAGTTCTTC. This translates into CASSFQLAGNEQFF. The variable domain in full, with the rest retrieved from reference TRBV7-6 and TRBJ2-1, is GAGVSQSPRYKVTKRGQDVALRCDPISGHVSLYWYRQALGQGPEFLTYFNYEAQQDKSGLPNDRFSAERPEGSISTLTIQRTEQRDSAMYRCASSFQLAGNEQFFGPGTRLTVL.

This rearrangement joins TRBV6-5 to TRBJ2-3; a possible D gene is TRBD1 (5 bases). The CDR3 length is 14 residues. Germline CDR1 is MNHEY and CDR2 is SVGAGI. V lost 2 bases, J lost 0 bases, and 6 bases lay in between. The CDR3 region is CASSYGASTDTQYF. The CDR3 DNA reads TGTGCCAGCAGTTACGGGGCGAGCACAGATACGCAGTATTTT.

This clone was observed once. This same CDR3 is encoded by further DNA sequences in the sample. The chain recombines TRBV19 with TRBJ2-7; the match to TRBD1 covers 10 bases. This CDR3 comprises 13 residues. V was clipped by 6 bases and J by 3 bases; unmatched bases: 2. Germline lookup yields CDR1 LNHDA and CDR2 SQIVND (reference sequence). The CDR3 DNA reads as TGTGCCAGTAGCCGGGACAGGGGCTACGAGCAGTACTTC. As protein: CASSRDRGYEQYF.

This clone was counted between two and nine times. The rearrangement uses TRBV9 and TRBJ2-1; 7 bases agree with TRBD2. J lost 8 bases, V lost 0 bases, and 14 bases had no gene match. This CDR3 is 17 amino acids long. Per germline, CDR1 SGDLS and CDR2 YYNGEE. CDR3 loop: CASSVDPAGVIRDEQFF. In DNA, the CDR3 is TGTGCCAGCAGCGTAGATCCTGCGGGAGTTATTCGCGATGAGCAGTTCTTC. Supplemented by reference TRBV9 and TRBJ2-1, the full variable domain reads DSGVTQTPKHLITATGQRVTLRCSPRSGDLSVYWYQQSLDQGLQFLIQYYNGEERAKGNILERFSAQQFPDLHSELNLSSLELGDSALYFCASSVDPAGVIRDEQFFGPGTRLTVL.

This sequence joins TRBV7-3 and TRBJ1-6; D ambiguous. Trimming cost V 2 bases and J 5 bases, with 10 bases left between them. The CDR3 contains 15 residues. Per the germline V gene, CDR1 is SGHTA and CDR2 is FQGTGA. As DNA, the CDR3 is TGTGCCAGCAGCTTATTAGGGCAGAATAATTCACCCCTCCACTTT. Translated, it gives CASSLLGQNNSPLHF.

CDR3 DNA sequence: TGTGCCAGCACCGTGACAGGGTATGGCTACACCTTC. Protein product: CASTVTGYGYTF. The rearrangement links TRBV28 to TRBJ1-2; 7 bases fit TRBD1. V gave up 7 bases and J gave up 5 bases; unmatched junction bases: 4. CDR1 and CDR2 (germline): MDHEN, SYDVKM. The CDR3 contains 12 residues.

The chain is built from TRBV19 and TRBJ2-2; 7 bases are a match to TRBD2. The CDR3 runs 16 residues. J lost 5 bases, V lost 9 bases, and 15 bases had no gene match. Germline V gives CDR1 LNHDA, CDR2 SQIVND (reference sequence). This CDR3 is CASGGSMWSSTGELFF. In DNA, the CDR3 is TGTGCCAGCGGCGGGAGCATGTGGAGTTCGACCGGGGAGCTGTTTTTT.

This clone is a singleton in its sample. CDR3 residues: CSVHRGGDTEAFF. Here the CDR3 DNA reads TGCAGCGTACACAGGGGAGGGGACACTGAAGCTTTCTTT. The rearrangement joins TRBV29-1 to TRBJ1-1, with 7 positions matching TRBD1. Losses at the gene ends were 6 bases for V and 3 bases for J; bases not matched to a gene: 7. Germline loops: CDR1 SQVTM, CDR2 ANQGSEA. CDR3 length: 13 amino acids. Complete variable domain (other parts from reference TRBV29-1 and TRBJ1-1): SAVISQKPSRDICQRGTSLTIQCQVDSQVTMMFWYRQQPGQSLTLIATANQGSEATYESGFVIDKFPISRPNLTFSTLTVSNMSPEDSSIYLCSVHRGGDTEAFFGQGTRLTVV.

The V gene is TRBV18, the J gene TRBJ1-1; unclear D gene. Germline CDR1 reads KGHSH; CDR2 reads LQKENI. The V end was cut by 2 bases, the J end by 5 bases, with 15 bases between. This CDR3 comprises 15 residues. The CDR3 sequence is CASSPMMGSGTEAFF. The CDR3 DNA follows: TGTGCCAGCTCACCAATGATGGGGAGCGGGACTGAAGCTTTCTTT.

The J gene is TRBJ2-1, the V gene TRBV5-1; no firm D call. CDR1 is SGHRS and CDR2 is YFSETQ in the germline V gene. This CDR3 is built from 14 residues. V was cut by 4 bases and J by 5 bases, with 13 bases left in between. This CDR3 reads CASSLDPANNEQFF. The CDR3 DNA follows: TGCGCCAGCAGCCTGGACCCCGCTAACAATGAGCAGTTCTTC.

The V gene is TRBV28, the J gene TRBJ1-2; 7 bases map to TRBD1. Germline V gene sequence: CDR1 MDHEN, CDR2 SYDVKM. V gave up 5 bases and J gave up 4 bases; unmatched junction bases: 19. This CDR3 has 18 amino acids. Written as DNA, the CDR3 is TGTGCCAGCAGTACCCGAAGTGGCGTGGGGACAGTTATCTATGGCTACACCTTC. It specifies CASSTRSGVGTVIYGYTF.

Here the CDR3 DNA reads TGCAGCGTTACTCACGGGACCACCCACCCAAGCTGGGAGACCCAGTACTTC. Residues: CSVTHGTTHPSWETQYF. The V and J genes are TRBV29-1 and TRBJ2-5; either TRBD1 or TRBD2 may fit D (5 bases each). The germline gives CDR1 SQVTM, CDR2 ANQGSEA. V lost 5 bases, J lost 5 bases, and 27 bases lay in between. This CDR3 contains 17 residues.

This chain connects TRBV6-2 or TRBV6-3 to TRBJ2-5, with D hard to call. This CDR3 comprises 15 residues. Trimming left V 0 bases short and J 5 bases short, with 13 bases between. CDR1 and CDR2 from the germline V gene are MNHEY and SVGEGT. The CDR3 nucleotides are TGTGCCAGCAGTTACTCCAGAGACGTAGGGGAGACCCAGTACTTC. Protein product: CASSYSRDVGETQYF.

This chain uses TRBV29-1 with TRBJ2-1; 11 positions agree with TRBD2. This CDR3 contains 18 residues. CDR1 SQVTM and CDR2 ANQGSEA come from the germline V gene. V was pared by 7 bases and J by 1 base, with 15 bases of the junction left unmatched. CDR3 bases: TGCAGCGCCCAGCAACTAGCGGGAGACGGGTGGTCCTACAATGAGCAGTTCTTC. Translated, it gives CSAQQLAGDGWSYNEQFF.

The V gene is TRBV27, the J gene TRBJ2-2, with 10 nucleotides matching TRBD1. The V gene end was trimmed by 9 bases and the J gene end by 7 bases; junction bases not matched to a gene: 11. The CDR3 has 15 residues. The germline CDR1 and CDR2 sequences are MNHEY and SMNVEV (reference sequence). Here the CDR3 reads CASNPGQGIGGELFF. Written as DNA, the CDR3 is TGTGCCAGTAACCCGGGACAGGGGATCGGCGGGGAGCTGTTTTTT.

The chain links TRBV4-3 to TRBJ1-3; D is uncertain. The V gene's germline CDR1 is LGHNA and CDR2 YSLEER. CDR3 length: 16 amino acids. V was shortened by 0 bases and J by 2 bases, with 11 bases between the two germline ends. CDR3 in DNA: TGCGCCAGCAGCCAAGATACAAGAGGCGCTGGAAACACCATATATTTT. This translates into CASSQDTRGAGNTIYF.

The chain combines TRBV4-3 with TRBJ1-1, with D hard to call. V gave up 0 bases and J gave up 1 base, with 6 bases separating them. Germline V gene data show CDR1 as LGHNA and CDR2 as YSLEER. This CDR3 has 14 residues. The CDR3 sequence: CASSQDFTNTEAFF. The CDR3 region has the DNA TGCGCCAGCAGCCAAGATTTTACGAACACTGAAGCTTTCTTT.

The V gene is TRBV19, the J gene TRBJ2-7; a possible D gene is TRBD2 (6 bases). With 5 bases removed from V and 0 bases from J, the gap between germline ends came to 11 bases. Per germline, CDR1 LNHDA and CDR2 SQIVND (reference sequence). The CDR3 runs 14 residues. The CDR3 loop is CASSFGGTSYEQYF. CDR3 sequence (DNA): TGTGCCAGTAGTTTTGGAGGGACCTCCTACGAGCAGTACTTC.

The chain employs TRBV10-3 and TRBJ2-7, with 12 nucleotides matching TRBD1. Looked up from germline, CDR1 is ENHRY and CDR2 is SYGVKD. The CDR3 has 15 amino acids. Trimming took 10 bases from V and 4 from J; bases not matched to a gene: 11. CDR3 loop: CATHPGQGAGYEQYF. CDR3 sequence (DNA): TGTGCCACTCATCCGGGACAGGGGGCTGGGTACGAGCAGTACTTC.

This clone was seen once. The rearrangement links TRBV6-2 or TRBV6-3 to TRBJ1-5; D possibly corresponds to TRBD1 (5 bases). Germline CDR1 MNHEY, CDR2 SVGEGT. V was cut by 2 bases and J by 7 bases, with 9 bases left in between. This CDR3 is 13 amino acids long. The chain's CDR3 is CASSYEGYQPQHF. The CDR3 DNA follows: TGTGCCAGCAGTTACGAGGGGTACCAGCCCCAGCATTTT.